This TCR beta chain was found in a study of T cell responses to AZD1222 COVID-19 vaccine. With respect to this clone: The antigen is unknown.

Trimming pared 7 bases from V and 7 bases from J, leaving 16 bases between. The CDR3 length is 13 residues. Germline V gives CDR1 MNHEY, CDR2 SVGAGI. The method was immunoSEQ multiplex PCR; TCRdb's version includes in-frame clones alone and lacks a portion of them. Of about 50,000 clones listed, roughly 80% were seen once; the top ten hold 6% to 7%. Broader study findings: The sample set comprised mostly white British donors with more females, and clonal diversity was possibly underestimated. Regions 160-218 and 743-854 held dominance among vaccine-associated CD4 TCRs, which spanned spike.

The source material was peripheral blood, sampled on day 0 of AZD1222 vaccination. This rearrangement joins TRBV6-5 to TRBJ1-2; D is uncertain. The clonotype was recovered from an adult in good health. Here the CDR3 DNA reads TGTGCCAGCACCAAAACTACGGGTGGTGGCTACACCTTC. This sequence encodes CASTKTTGGGYTF.